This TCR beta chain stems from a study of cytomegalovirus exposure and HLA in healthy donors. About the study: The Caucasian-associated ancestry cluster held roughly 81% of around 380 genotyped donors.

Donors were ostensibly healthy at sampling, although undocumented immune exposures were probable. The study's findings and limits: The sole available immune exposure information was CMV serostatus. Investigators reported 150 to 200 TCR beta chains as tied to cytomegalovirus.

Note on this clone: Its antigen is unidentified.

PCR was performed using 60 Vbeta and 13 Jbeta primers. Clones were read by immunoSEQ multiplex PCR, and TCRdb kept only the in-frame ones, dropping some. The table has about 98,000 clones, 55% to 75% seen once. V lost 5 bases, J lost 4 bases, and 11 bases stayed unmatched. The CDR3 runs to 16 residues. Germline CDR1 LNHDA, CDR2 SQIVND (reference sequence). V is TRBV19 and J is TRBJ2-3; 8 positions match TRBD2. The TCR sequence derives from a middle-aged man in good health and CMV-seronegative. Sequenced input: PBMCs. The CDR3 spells CASSVGLAGTADTQYF. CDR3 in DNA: TGTGCCAGTAGTGTAGGACTAGCTGGAACAGCAGATACGCAGTATTTT.